The next 13 T cell receptor beta chains were all read from a single sample in a study of tumour-infiltrating T cells in Burkitt lymphoma. Profiling relied on immunoSEQ multiplex PCR, and the TCRdb table lists in-frame clones only, not all of them. The sample yields more than 45,000 clones, around 32% seen once. The material sequenced was tumor tissue. The receptors derive from a human donor with Burkitt lymphoma.

This sequence joins TRBV6-1 and TRBJ1-6; D perhaps matches TRBD1 (6 bases). The V gene lost 3 bases and the J gene lost 11 bases, with 17 bases spanning the gap. The CDR3 covers 15 residues. Germline CDR1 and CDR2: MNHNS and SASEGT. The CDR3, as DNA: TGTGCCAGCAGTGAGATTTTCGGAGGGGGAACACCCCTCCACTTT. Translating it yields CASSEIFGGGTPLHF.

Only a few counts were recorded for this clone. The chain joins TRBV2 to TRBJ1-1; D not certain. This CDR3 is built from 15 residues. Germline V gene lookup returns CDR1 SNHLY and CDR2 FYNNEI. The V and J ends lost 6 bases and 6 bases respectively, with 20 bases between them. This CDR3 is CASRVEHINNAEAFF. CDR3 nucleotides: TGTGCCAGCAGAGTTGAACACATAAATAACGCTGAAGCTTTCTTT.

This clone showed up just a few times. This sequence joins TRBV6-4 and TRBJ2-2, with 8 bases matching TRBD1. This CDR3 has 15 amino acids. V shed 6 bases, J shed 1 base, and the junction held 4 bases outside the gene matches. Per germline, CDR1 MRHNA and CDR2 SNTAGT. CDR3 DNA sequence: TGTGCCAGCAGACACGGGACAGGGAACACCGGGGAGCTGTTTTTT. Translation: CASRHGTGNTGELFF.

The chain couples TRBV6-5 to TRBJ2-5; a possible D gene is TRBD1 (7 bases). The CDR3 covers 15 residues. V was shortened by 6 bases and J by 3 bases, with 17 bases between the two germline ends. Germline CDR1 MNHEY, CDR2 SVGAGI. CDR3 coding DNA: TGTGCCAGCAGGCCCCTTGGCAGGGGGGAAGAGACCCAGTACTTC. Translated: CASRPLGRGEETQYF.

This clone was recorded a few times. The V and J genes are TRBV5-1 and TRBJ2-5; a possible D gene is TRBD1 (6 bases). The CDR3 has 13 residues. V was pared by 4 bases and J by 4 bases, with 11 bases between. Germline assignment: CDR1 SGHRS and CDR2 YFSETQ. The CDR3 loop reads CASSIRGGETQYF. CDR3 DNA: TGCGCCAGCAGCATAAGAGGGGGAGAGACCCAGTACTTC.

The chain carries TRBV4-3 and TRBJ1-2; D perhaps matches TRBD1 (5 bases). Germline CDR1 reads LGHNA; CDR2 reads YSLEER. V lost 0 bases and J 3 bases, leaving 8 bases between the germline ends. The length of the CDR3 is 14 residues. The chain's CDR3 is CASSQDGADYGYTF. The CDR3 DNA reads as TGCGCCAGCAGCCAAGATGGGGCGGACTATGGCTACACCTTC.

The chain has TRBV6-1 and TRBJ2-7; 8 bases line up with TRBD2. The CDR3 runs to 13 residues. Germline CDR1 MNHNS, CDR2 SASEGT. V dropped 7 bases and J dropped 3; count of bases not matched to a gene: 5. CDR3 loop: CASTAGGVYEQYF. DNA for the CDR3: TGTGCCAGCACTGCCGGGGGGGTCTACGAGCAGTACTTC.

The chain combines TRBV7-7 with TRBJ1-1; 7 positions agree with TRBD1. Per the germline V gene, CDR1 is SSHAT and CDR2 is FNYEAQ (reference sequence). V was pared by 7 bases and J by 1 base, with 18 bases of the junction left unmatched. There are 18 residues in the CDR3. CDR3 amino acids: CASTAQGRGKNSNTEAFF. The CDR3 DNA sequence: TGTGCCAGCACCGCACAGGGCAGGGGGAAGAATTCGAACACTGAAGCTTTCTTT.

The chain is built from TRBV18 and TRBJ2-7, with TRBD2 identical over 8 bases. This CDR3 comprises 15 residues. The germline CDR1 and CDR2 sequences are KGHSH and LQKENI. V was pared by 6 bases and J by 6 bases, with 13 bases of the junction left unmatched. The CDR3: CASSAARLATAEQYF. The CDR3 DNA reads as TGTGCCAGCTCCGCCGCCCGACTAGCGACTGCCGAGCAGTACTTC.

V and J are TRBV2 and TRBJ1-2; D may be TRBD1 (5 bases). The length of the CDR3 is 15 residues. V lost 2 bases and J lost 8, with 18 bases in between. The germline V gene encodes CDR1 SNHLY and CDR2 FYNNEI. The DNA of the CDR3 is TGTGCCAGCAGTGAATTGCTGACAGCCCCAGCGGGCTACACCTTC. This gives the protein CASSELLTAPAGYTF.

There are a few counts of this clone. This sequence joins TRBV5-6 and TRBJ1-4, with D maybe TRBD1 (6 bases). Germline-derived CDR1 and CDR2 are SGHDT and YYEEEE. The CDR3 loop spans 13 amino acids. V shed 0 bases and J shed 10 bases, with 10 bases lying between them. The chain's CDR3 is CASSLGTERKLFF. In DNA, the CDR3 is TGTGCCAGCAGCTTGGGGACAGAGCGAAAACTGTTTTTT.

This clone showed up just once. The chain couples TRBV29-1 to TRBJ2-1; possibly TRBD1 for D (5 bases). CDR1 SQVTM and CDR2 ANQGSEA come from the germline V gene. The CDR3 totals 16 residues. Trimming took off 6 bases at V and 6 bases at J, with 24 bases between the two ends. CDR3 DNA sequence: TGCAGCGTCGATCCCCCCCTAGGGGCTGGGGCCAATGAGCAGTTCTTC. It specifies CSVDPPLGAGANEQFF.

The chain combines TRBV2 with TRBJ1-1; tentatively, D is TRBD1 (5 bases). Germline V lookup: CDR1 SNHLY, CDR2 FYNNEI. V was clipped by 7 bases and J by 5 bases, with 11 bases between them. There are 12 residues in the CDR3. CDR3: CASKFGGTEAFF. The CDR3 coding sequence is TGTGCCAGCAAATTCGGGGGGACTGAAGCTTTCTTT. Using reference TRBV2 and TRBJ1-1 for the parts outside the CDR3, the full variable domain is EPEVTQTPSHQVTQMGQEVILRCVPISNHLYFYWYRQILGQKVEFLVSFYNNEISEKSEIFDDQFSVERPDGSNFTLKIRSTKLEDSAMYFCASKFGGTEAFFGQGTRLTVV.